These T cell receptor beta chains were read from a single sample in a study of blood T cell repertoires in COVID-19. Here immunoSEQ multiplex PCR was the method, and the copy in TCRdb shows in-frame clones only, minus some. The sample contains about 97,000 clones, approximately 89% of which appear only once. Sequenced sample: peripheral blood. The receptors were gathered from a human donor in a cohort sampled during active COVID-19. Each CDR3 is given with its conserved first and last residue. A D gene is named only where the DNA matches it firmly. The listing skips clone size in some rows; elsewhere it reads once, few, many or a size class.

>TRBV5-6|.|TRBJ2-1|.
CASSVIRGTYNEQFF
TGTGCCAGCAGCGTCATAAGGGGGACGTACAATGAGCAGTTCTTC
>TRBV25-1|TRBD1|TRBJ2-4|.
CASSGTGGAHIQYF
TGTGCCAGCAGTGGGACAGGGGGCGCACACATTCAGTACTTC
>TRBV10-3|TRBD1|TRBJ2-7|.
CAISEIGTGTTYEQYF
TGTGCCATCAGTGAGATAGGGACAGGGACTACCTACGAGCAGTACTTC
>TRBV19|.|TRBJ2-7|.
CASTPGQVYEQYF
TGTGCCAGTACCCCTGGACAAGTCTACGAGCAGTACTTC
>TRBV24-1|.|TRBJ2-1|.
CATSDAHRVLEQFF
TGTGCCACCAGTGATGCACACAGGGTTTTGGAGCAGTTCTTC
>TRBV9|TRBD1|TRBJ1-4|.
CASSVDRGTNEKLFF
TGTGCCAGCAGCGTTGACAGGGGGACTAATGAAAAACTGTTTTTT
>TRBV9|.|TRBJ2-3|.
CASSSEAEQYTQYF
TGTGCCAGCAGCTCGGAGGCCGAGCAATATACGCAGTATTTT
>TRBV28|TRBD1|TRBJ2-4|.
CASSFLDRVEKNIQYF
TGTGCCAGCAGTTTCTTGGACAGGGTTGAGAAAAACATTCAGTACTTC
>TRBV9|TRBD2|TRBJ2-7|.
CASSADGLAGAYEQYF
TGTGCCAGCAGCGCCGACGGACTAGCGGGGGCCTACGAGCAGTACTTC
>TRBV6-5|.|TRBJ1-3|.
CASSYSSVGNTIYF
TGTGCCAGCAGTTACTCGAGTGTCGGAAACACCATATATTTT
>TRBV9|TRBD1|TRBJ2-5|.
CASSVEGQQETQYF
TGTGCCAGCAGCGTAGAGGGACAGCAAGAGACCCAGTACTTC
>TRBV10-3|TRBD1|TRBJ2-3|.
CAISGGQGVTDTQYF
TGTGCCATCAGTGGGGGACAGGGGGTAACAGATACGCAGTATTTT
>TRBV5-1|TRBD1|TRBJ1-2|once
CASSVGQGRGYTF
TGCGCCAGCAGCGTAGGACAGGGGAGGGGCTACACCTTC
>TRBV5-4|TRBD1|TRBJ2-5|.
CASSLYPGQGVGETQYF
TGTGCCAGCAGCTTGTATCCGGGACAGGGGGTCGGAGAGACCCAGTACTTC
>TRBV7-7|.|TRBJ2-5|.
CASSSGRRVEGETQYF
TGTGCTAGCAGCTCCGGTAGGAGGGTAGAAGGAGAGACCCAGTACTTC
>TRBV6-1|.|TRBJ1-6|many
CASSEEGGAGTPLHF
TGTGCCAGCAGTGAAGAGGGAGGTGCGGGCACACCCCTCCACTTT
>TRBV9|TRBD2|TRBJ2-7|.
CASSVELAGGEQYF
TGTGCCAGCAGCGTAGAACTAGCGGGAGGCGAGCAGTACTTC
>TRBV29-1|.|TRBJ2-7|.
CSAPRCYEQYF
TGCAGCGCCCCCCGGTGCTACGAGCAGTACTTC
>TRBV27|.|TRBJ1-2|.
CASSPRGVGVYGYTF
TGTGCCAGCAGTCCCAGGGGTGTAGGGGTCTATGGCTACACCTTC
>TRBV27|.|TRBJ1-3|.
CASAGTLRFGTIYF
TGTGCCAGCGCCGGGACACTCAGGTTTGGCACCATATATTTT
>TRBV27|TRBD1|TRBJ2-1|many
CASRRDREGYNEQFF
TGTGCCAGCAGGAGGGACAGGGAGGGATACAATGAGCAGTTCTTC
>TRBV27|TRBD2|TRBJ2-2|.
CASSFFGTSGRANPGELFF
TGTGCCAGCAGTTTCTTCGGGACTAGCGGGAGGGCTAACCCCGGGGAGCTGTTTTTT
>TRBV19|.|TRBJ1-1|.
CASRSDTEAFF
TGTGCCAGTAGATCGGACACTGAAGCTTTCTTT
>TRBV10-3|TRBD2|TRBJ2-5|.
CAISDMGRDQETQYF
TGTGCCATCAGTGATATGGGGAGGGACCAAGAGACCCAGTACTTC
>TRBV28|TRBD1|TRBJ1-3|once
CASSSTGVVVNTIYF
TGTGCCAGCAGTTCGACAGGGGTCGTAGTAAACACCATATATTTT
>TRBV12-5|.|TRBJ2-3|.
CASGLPGWFAGTDTQYF
TGTGCTAGTGGTTTGCCTGGGTGGTTCGCGGGGACAGATACGCAGTATTTT
>TRBV7-9|TRBD1|TRBJ2-7|.
CASSSRTGVTYEQYF
TGTGCCAGCAGCTCCCGGACAGGCGTCACTTACGAGCAGTACTTC
>TRBV10-2|TRBD1|TRBJ2-7|.
CASSGPGQGYEQYF
TGCGCCAGCAGTGGACCGGGACAGGGCTACGAGCAGTACTTC
>TRBV29-1|TRBD1|TRBJ1-2|.
CSVGTGTGSGYTF
TGCAGCGTTGGAACTGGGACAGGGAGTGGCTACACCTTC